This TCR beta chain came from a study of human T cells and chemical hapten exposure (dated by TCRdb to about 2021). Background for the entire study: For sensitization, 2% DPC in acetone was applied to a 2 cm by 2 cm area of upper inner arm skin. Weekly therapeutic DPC doses were additionally applied to the scalp of patients throughout the roughly 24-week study period. Patch testing was done on the upper back using Finn chambers containing 0.01% DPC, and results were scored after 6 days according to International Contact Dermatitis Research Group standards. Most of the patients in the cohort were female, and the cohort covered alopecia areata with under or over 50% scalp involvement, alopecia totalis and alopecia universalis. Libraries were combined into a pool for sequencing, and differences in TCR yield between samples came mainly from small differences in library volumes within the pool. In alopecia patients, the study followed how the peripheral blood TCR repertoire changed in vivo over primary and secondary sensitization to diphenylcyclopropenone (DPC), a hapten. Blood was sampled from patients pre-sensitization (week 0) and at 2, 6 and about 24 weeks after DPC sensitization. Blood for TCR sequencing was provided by twenty-nine alopecia patients at one to four time points (pre-sensitization, 2, 6 and 24 weeks).

Study-wide conclusions, independent of this receptor: The number of PT1 expanded TCRs positively correlated with patch test score, significant at thresholds 8, 16 and 32 but not 4. The number of TCRs above 1 in 1000 frequency did not change with DPC sensitization; there was no evidence of global repertoire structure alterations. All patients had alopecia, a presumed autoimmune disease, so their immune response might differ from that of healthy individuals. Expanded TCRs formed significantly more large CDR3 similarity clusters than pre-sensitization or healthy control sets, consistent with antigen-driven responses. Repeated subsampling changed both the strength of the expansion versus patch-test correlation and the threshold at which the correlation became significant.

Receptor amplification or capture employed RACE. The sample was run on a NextSeq 500. During library preparation, unique molecular identifiers were attached to individual cDNA molecules so that TCRs could be counted quantitatively and reproducibly. From each blood RNA sample, both TCR alpha and TCR beta chains were sequenced. The authors processed their data as follows. Samples had a median of roughly 91,000 TCRs, with a range from about 23,224 to 750,000. The Decombinator software suite was used to annotate the V, J and CDR3 of the TCR reads. To make PS versus PT1 abundance plots, every sample was subsampled to the same number of TCRs (28,000). Expanded TCRs were defined as absent before sensitization and observed at least eight times at the 2-week time point. Using fastp at Q25 and MiXCR, TCRdb reprocessed the public reads and kept productive beta chains. A single entry per CDR3 protein holds the most common genes and DNA from its merged rows. For this entry, the V and J calls and clone size follow TCRdb and not the study's own pipeline. This sample has roughly 180,000 distinct CDR3 sequences in its table, and about a fifth of those were observed once. Clones ranked in the top ten supply roughly 6.7% of the sample.

About this clonotype: No cognate antigen has been identified for it. No much larger clonotype is one base removed from it; base qualities were not supplied.

There are 15 amino acids in the CDR3, from cysteine to phenylalanine inclusive. Just CDR3 DNA is preserved here, 45 bases in frame from base 1. In the germline V gene, CDR1 corresponds to SGHAT and CDR2 to FQNNGV. V and J are truncated by 7 bases and 1 base respectively, leaving an intervening sequence of 16 bases. This specimen's time point label, per the study, means: patch test 1, 2 weeks after DPC sensitization. Sample treatment or condition, as interpreted from the label and publication: therapeutic diphenylcyclopropenone sensitization with weekly scalp DPC. Blood at each patch-test visit was drawn before the patch test was applied. Eligible patients were aged 18 to 70, diagnosed with alopecia, deemed suitable for DPC therapy, and excluded if pregnant. Unfractionated whole blood was collected in Tempus Blood RNA tubes, and total RNA was extracted from that blood.

Rearrangement joined TRBV11-2 to TRBJ2-5; matching of 6 bases hints at TRBD1 as the D gene. The specimen comprised whole blood, sampled in connection with sensitization to the hapten diphenylcyclopropenone (DPC). The receptor was derived from a woman aged 50 to 60 with alopecia areata. Some clones in this sample may be carry-over from other donors' samples. The CDR3 in this case is CASNLGWGRQETQYF. The sequenced DNA: TGTGCCAGCAATCTAGGGTGGGGGCGCCAAGAGACCCAGTACTTC.